This passage covers 20 T cell receptor beta chains from one sample sequenced in a study of molecular identifiers for immune sequencing clone quantification. A single record per CDR3 protein comes from TCRdb applying MiXCR to the PCR reads. The sample has tens of thousands of distinct CDR3 sequences, 15% to 20% seen once. What was sequenced was naive CD8+ T cells from blood, with Jurkat cell RNA spiked in. Subset described: FACS-sorted CD8+CD4-CCR7+CD45RA+ naive T cells. The source is a human donor in good health. Some libraries in this study had Jurkat cell RNA spiked in.

The chain is built from TRBV6-5 and TRBJ1-1; possible D gene TRBD1, 5 bases. In germline, CDR1 is MNHEY, CDR2 SVGAGI. Trimming took 0 bases from V and 7 from J, leaving 12 bases between them. This CDR3 region has 14 residues. This CDR3 is CASSYSGGVVEAFF. The CDR3 DNA reads as TGTGCCAGCAGTTACTCTGGGGGGGTGGTTGAAGCTTTCTTT.

This clonotype came up a few times. A much larger clone lies a single base off, so this may be a read error. The CDR3 does not close with the conserved phenylalanine or tryptophan, likely indicating a read error. The chain recombines TRBV28 with TRBJ2-5; 7 bases are a match to TRBD1. CDR3 length: 15 residues. Germline loops: CDR1 MDHEN, CDR2 SYDVKM. Unmatched junction bases numbered 8, after V lost 2 bases and J lost 5 bases. CDR3 coding DNA: TGTGCCAGCAGTTTAGAGGGGGCGGCGTGGGAGACCCAGTACTCC. Translated, it gives CASSLEGAAWETQYS.

This clonotype was recorded many times. This sequence joins TRBV7-9 and TRBJ2-7, with D tentatively TRBD1 or TRBD2 (5 bases each). CDR3 length: 14 residues. Germline assignment: CDR1 SEHNR and CDR2 FQNEAQ (reference sequence). The V and J ends lost 4 bases and 7 bases respectively, with 17 bases between them. As DNA, the CDR3 is TGTGCCAGCAGCTGGACGTCGATGGGGGTAGAGCAGTACTTC. It translates to CASSWTSMGVEQYF. The full variable domain, completed using reference TRBV7-9 and TRBJ2-7, is DTGVSQNPRHKITKRGQNVTFRCDPISEHNRLYWYRQTLGQGPEFLTYFQNEAQLEKSRLLSDRFSAERPKGSFSTLEIQRTEQGDSAMYLCASSWTSMGVEQYFGPGTRLTVT.

This clonotype was observed at least ten times. The chain employs TRBV7-6 and TRBJ1-1; 7 bases are a match to TRBD1. V shed 5 bases and J 10 bases; nucleotides not matched to a gene: 16. Germline V lookup: CDR1 SGHVS, CDR2 FNYEAQ. This CDR3 contains 15 residues. This CDR3 is CASSPASTGTKVAFF. The CDR3 coding sequence is TGTGCCAGCAGCCCCGCCTCGACAGGGACCAAGGTAGCTTTCTTT.

The table lists this clonotype with a few counts. A much larger clone sits a single nucleotide away, making a read error possible. The chain carries TRBV27 and TRBJ1-1; 10 bases are shared with TRBD1. CDR1 MNHEY and CDR2 SMNVEV come from the germline V gene (reference sequence). The CDR3 spans 17 residues. The CDR3 bases are TGTGCCAGCGGTTTCTCGATCGACAGGGGGCCGAACACTGAAGCTTTCTTT. Its translation: CASGFSIDRGPNTEAFF.

This clonotype was counted only a few times. A much larger clone sits a single nucleotide away, making a read error possible. The genes are TRBV7-3 and TRBJ2-3, with D unclear. The CDR3 covers 13 residues. Germline loops: CDR1 SGHTA, CDR2 FQGTGA. V lost 5 bases to trimming and J lost 6 bases, with 12 bases between them. The CDR3, as DNA: TGTGCCAGCAGCATATTCTCACACGATACGCAGTATTTT. It is translated as CASSIFSHDTQYF.

This clonotype was counted ten times or more. V gene TRBV29-1 combines with J gene TRBJ2-7; TRBD2 aligns across 7 bases. Germline V gene lookup returns CDR1 SQVTM and CDR2 ANQGSEA. Trimming cost V 2 bases and J 2 bases; bases outside gene matches: 3. This CDR3 contains 13 residues. CDR3: CSVELGTTYEQYF. As DNA, the CDR3 is TGCAGCGTTGAACTCGGGACTACCTACGAGCAGTACTTC.

This clonotype was observed at least ten times. V gene TRBV5-1 combines with J gene TRBJ2-3; the D is unclear. The CDR3 has 15 amino acids. V lost 5 bases and J 4 bases, leaving 17 bases between the germline ends. The V gene's germline CDR1 is SGHRS and CDR2 YFSETQ. The CDR3 reads CASSGTDIGSDTQYF. The CDR3 region has the DNA TGCGCCAGCAGTGGTACAGATATAGGTTCAGATACGCAGTATTTT.

This clonotype showed up many times. V and J are TRBV6-5 and TRBJ2-3; 7 bases are a match to TRBD2. The germline CDR1 and CDR2 sequences are MNHEY and SVGAGI. The CDR3 spans 15 residues. Unmatched junction bases numbered 13, after V lost 7 bases and J lost 6 bases. The CDR3 bases are TGTGCCAGCACAAAGACCGCGGGAGTCTTTGATACGCAGTATTTT. Translation gives CASTKTAGVFDTQYF.

This clonotype was recorded at least ten times. The chain combines TRBV7-9 with TRBJ2-7; 10 nucleotides line up with TRBD1. The junction had 5 bases not matched to a gene; V was cut back by 4 bases and J by 5 bases. Per germline, CDR1 SEHNR and CDR2 FQNEAQ (reference sequence). This CDR3 comprises 14 residues. The CDR3 DNA reads as TGTGCCAGCAGCTCGGGACAGGGGCACCACGAGCAGTACTTC. Amino acid sequence: CASSSGQGHHEQYF.

This clonotype occurred many times. The chain links TRBV11-2 to TRBJ2-1; 7 nucleotides agree with TRBD1. The germline gives CDR1 SGHAT, CDR2 FQNNGV. V lost 4 bases, J lost 4 bases, and 22 bases stayed unmatched. This CDR3 is built from 20 residues. CDR3 amino acids: CASSSSPGTDTGRGYNEQFF. DNA for the CDR3: TGTGCCAGCAGCTCTAGCCCCGGGACAGATACGGGGAGAGGGTACAATGAGCAGTTCTTC.

This clonotype was observed at least ten times. J is TRBJ1-4 and V is TRBV7-8; D not certain. V was clipped by 2 bases and J by 8 bases, with 12 bases between them. The CDR3 length is 14 residues. CDR1 is SGHVS, CDR2 FQNEAQ, per germline. The DNA for the CDR3 is TGTGCCAGCAGCTTATACCAGAAAAGCGAAAAACTGTTTTTT. It is translated as CASSLYQKSEKLFF.

This clonotype was observed at least ten times. The chain joins TRBV5-6 to TRBJ2-5, with 7 positions matching TRBD1. V gave up 4 bases and J gave up 5 bases; unmatched junction bases: 8. The CDR3 contains 14 residues. CDR1 is SGHDT and CDR2 is YYEEEE in the germline V gene. The CDR3 loop reads CASSNRQGRETQYF. The CDR3 DNA follows: TGTGCCAGCAGCAACAGACAGGGACGGGAGACCCAGTACTTC.

This clonotype came up many times. The V call is TRBV20-1, the J call TRBJ2-5, with D possibly called TRBD1 or TRBD2 (5 bases each). Germline lookup yields CDR1 DFQATT and CDR2 SNEGSKA (reference sequence). V lost 0 bases and J 2 bases, leaving 10 bases between the germline ends. The CDR3 runs 14 residues. The CDR3 loop reads CSARDPGRQETQYF. CDR3 DNA: TGCAGTGCTAGAGATCCGGGACGGCAAGAGACCCAGTACTTC.

This clonotype was seen repeatedly, ten times or more. The chain carries TRBV4-3 and TRBJ2-3; D possibly uses TRBD1 or TRBD2 (6 bases each). Germline V gene data show CDR1 as LGHNA and CDR2 as YSLEER. The CDR3 has 17 residues. V lost 4 bases and J lost 1, with 18 bases in between. The CDR3: CASSPGTVRGGTDTQYF. The CDR3 nucleotides read TGCGCCAGCAGCCCGGGCACGGTGAGGGGGGGCACAGATACGCAGTATTTT.

This clonotype appeared many times. The chain uses TRBV25-1 and TRBJ1-1; tentative D call: TRBD1 (5 bases). The CDR3 is 14 residues long. Trimming left V 1 base short and J 7 bases short, with 13 bases between. Germline values: CDR1 MGHDK, CDR2 SYGVNS. The CDR3 bases are TGTGCCAGCAGTGAATTTGGGGGGGGAATTGAAGCTTTCTTT. It encodes CASSEFGGGIEAFF.

Many counts were recorded for this clonotype. The V call is TRBV13, the J call TRBJ1-5; TRBD1 might be the D (5 bases). This CDR3 is built from 13 residues. CDR1 and CDR2 (germline): PRHDT, FYEKMQ (reference sequence). V lost 5 bases, J lost 2 bases, and 7 bases lay in between. The CDR3 DNA reads as TGTGCCAGCAGCCCGGGGCGCAATCAGCCCCAGCATTTT. This encodes CASSPGRNQPQHF. Drawing the rest from reference TRBV13 and TRBJ1-5, the complete variable domain is AAGVIQSPRHLIKEKRETATLKCYPIPRHDTVYWYQQGPGQDPQFLISFYEKMQSDKGSIPDRFSAQQFSDYHSELNMSSLELGDSALYFCASSPGRNQPQHFGDGTRLSIL.

V gene TRBV2 combines with J gene TRBJ2-1; tentatively, D is TRBD2 (6 bases). The CDR3 consists of 15 residues. CDR1 is SNHLY and CDR2 is FYNNEI in the germline V gene. The ends were cut back, 6 bases at V and 0 bases at J, with 12 bases in the middle. The DNA of the CDR3 is TGTGCCAGCAGGGAGGGACTGAGCTCCTACAATGAGCAGTTCTTC. Encoded protein: CASREGLSSYNEQFF.

This clonotype was observed a handful of times. A much larger clone lies one base from this, so it may be a read error. The rearrangement links TRBV29-1 to TRBJ2-7; a weak D match, TRBD1 (5 bases). Germline CDR1 and CDR2: SQVTM and ANQGSEA. The CDR3 loop spans 13 amino acids. V was shortened by 4 bases and J by 8 bases, with 18 bases between the two germline ends. CDR3 sequence: CSVGRAGPVKQYF. CDR3 nucleotides: TGCAGCGTTGGTCGAGCAGGGCCGGTCAAGCAGTACTTC.

This clonotype ranks as medium-sized. The chain has TRBV5-1 and TRBJ2-5; tentatively, D is TRBD2 (6 bases). The CDR3 is 15 residues long. V lost 4 bases and J lost 1, with 14 bases in between. From germline, CDR1 is SGHRS and CDR2 YFSETQ. The CDR3, as DNA: TGCGCCAGCAGCCCAGAACCGGGACTCCAAGAGACCCAGTACTTC. Protein sequence: CASSPEPGLQETQYF.